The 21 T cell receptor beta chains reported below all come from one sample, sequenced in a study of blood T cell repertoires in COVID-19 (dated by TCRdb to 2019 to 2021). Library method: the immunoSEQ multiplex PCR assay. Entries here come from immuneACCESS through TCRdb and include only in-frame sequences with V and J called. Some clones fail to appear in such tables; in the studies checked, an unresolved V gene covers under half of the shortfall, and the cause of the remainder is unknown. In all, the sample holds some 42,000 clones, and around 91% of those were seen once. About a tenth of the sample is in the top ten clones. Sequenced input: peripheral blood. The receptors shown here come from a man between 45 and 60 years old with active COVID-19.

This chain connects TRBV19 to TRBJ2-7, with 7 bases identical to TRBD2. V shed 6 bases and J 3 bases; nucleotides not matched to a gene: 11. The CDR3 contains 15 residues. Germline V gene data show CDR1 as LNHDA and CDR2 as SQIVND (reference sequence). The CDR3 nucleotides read TGTGCCAGTAGCTGGGGTAGCGGGCGTATCTACGAGCAGTACTTC. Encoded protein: CASSWGSGRIYEQYF. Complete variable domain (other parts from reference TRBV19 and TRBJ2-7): DGGITQSPKYLFRKEGQNVTLSCEQNLNHDAMYWYRQDPGQGLRLIYYSQIVNDFQKGDIAEGYSVSREKKESFPLTVTSAQKNPTAFYLCASSWGSGRIYEQYFGPGTRLTVT.

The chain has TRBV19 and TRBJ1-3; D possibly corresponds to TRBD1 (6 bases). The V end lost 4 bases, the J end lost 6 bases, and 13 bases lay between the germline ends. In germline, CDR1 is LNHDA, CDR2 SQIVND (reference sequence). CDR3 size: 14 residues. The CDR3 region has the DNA TGTGCCAGTAGTAGTGGGGGCGATGTAAACACCATATATTTT. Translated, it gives CASSSGGDVNTIYF.

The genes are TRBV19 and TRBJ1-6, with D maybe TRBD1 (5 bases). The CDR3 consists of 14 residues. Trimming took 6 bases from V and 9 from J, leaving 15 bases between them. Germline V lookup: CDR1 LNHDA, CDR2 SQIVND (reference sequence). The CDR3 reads CASSPGGLGSPLHF. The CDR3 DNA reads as TGTGCCAGTAGCCCCGGGGGTTTGGGTTCACCCCTCCACTTT.

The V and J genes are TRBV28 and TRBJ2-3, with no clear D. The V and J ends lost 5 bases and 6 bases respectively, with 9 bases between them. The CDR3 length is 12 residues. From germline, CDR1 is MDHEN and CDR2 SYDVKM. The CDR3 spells CASSNSRDTQYF. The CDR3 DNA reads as TGTGCCAGCAGTAATAGCCGGGATACGCAGTATTTT.

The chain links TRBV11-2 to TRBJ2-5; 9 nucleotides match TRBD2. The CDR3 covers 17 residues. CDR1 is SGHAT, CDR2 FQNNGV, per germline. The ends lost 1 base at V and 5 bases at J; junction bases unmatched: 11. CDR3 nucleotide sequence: TGTGCCAGCAGCTTAGTGGGTGTAGCGGGAGTGGGGGAGACCCAGTACTTC. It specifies CASSLVGVAGVGETQYF. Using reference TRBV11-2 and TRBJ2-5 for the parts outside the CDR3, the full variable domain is EAGVAQSPRYKIIEKRQSVAFWCNPISGHATLYWYQQILGQGPKLLIQFQNNGVVDDSQLPKDRFSAERLKGVDSTLKIQPAKLEDSAVYLCASSLVGVAGVGETQYFGPGTRLLVL.

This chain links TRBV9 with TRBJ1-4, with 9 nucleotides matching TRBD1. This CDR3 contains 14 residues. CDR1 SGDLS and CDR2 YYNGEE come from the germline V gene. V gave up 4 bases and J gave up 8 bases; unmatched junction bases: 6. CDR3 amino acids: CASSSDRGDEKLFF. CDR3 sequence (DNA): TGTGCCAGCAGCTCGGACAGGGGTGACGAAAAACTGTTTTTT.

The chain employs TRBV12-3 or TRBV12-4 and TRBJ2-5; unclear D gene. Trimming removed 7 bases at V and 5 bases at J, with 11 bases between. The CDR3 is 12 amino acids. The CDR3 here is CASTLNAETQYF. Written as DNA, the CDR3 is TGTGCCAGCACCCTGAACGCGGAGACCCAGTACTTC.

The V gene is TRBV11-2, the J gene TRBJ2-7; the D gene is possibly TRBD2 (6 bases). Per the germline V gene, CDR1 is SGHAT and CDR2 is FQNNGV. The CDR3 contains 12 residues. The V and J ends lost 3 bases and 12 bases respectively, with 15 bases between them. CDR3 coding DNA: TGTGCCAGCAGCTTCGGGACTCGTGAAACGTACTTC. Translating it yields CASSFGTRETYF. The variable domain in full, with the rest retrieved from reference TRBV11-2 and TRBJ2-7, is EAGVAQSPRYKIIEKRQSVAFWCNPISGHATLYWYQQILGQGPKLLIQFQNNGVVDDSQLPKDRFSAERLKGVDSTLKIQPAKLEDSAVYLCASSFGTRETYFGPGTRLTVT.

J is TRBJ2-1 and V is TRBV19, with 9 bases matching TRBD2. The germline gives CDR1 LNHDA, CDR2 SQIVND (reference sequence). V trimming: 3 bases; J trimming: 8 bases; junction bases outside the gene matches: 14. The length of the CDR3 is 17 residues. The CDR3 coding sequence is TGTGCCAGTAGTATCGAACGGGCGGGAGGGCGTACCGATGAGCAGTTCTTC. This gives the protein CASSIERAGGRTDEQFF. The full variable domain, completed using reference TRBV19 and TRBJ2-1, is DGGITQSPKYLFRKEGQNVTLSCEQNLNHDAMYWYRQDPGQGLRLIYYSQIVNDFQKGDIAEGYSVSREKKESFPLTVTSAQKNPTAFYLCASSIERAGGRTDEQFFGPGTRLTVL.

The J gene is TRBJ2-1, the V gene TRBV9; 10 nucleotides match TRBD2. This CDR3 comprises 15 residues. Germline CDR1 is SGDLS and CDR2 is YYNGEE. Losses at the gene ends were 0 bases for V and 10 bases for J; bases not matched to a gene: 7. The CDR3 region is CASSVGTSGVQEQFF. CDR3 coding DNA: TGTGCCAGCAGCGTAGGGACTAGCGGAGTACAAGAGCAGTTCTTC.

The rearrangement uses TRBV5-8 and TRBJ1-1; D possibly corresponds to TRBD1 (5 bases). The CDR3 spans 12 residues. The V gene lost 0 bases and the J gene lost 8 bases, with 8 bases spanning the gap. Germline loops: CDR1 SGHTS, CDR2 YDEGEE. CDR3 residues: CASSLVGLEAFF. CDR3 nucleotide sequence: TGTGCCAGCAGCTTGGTGGGACTAGAAGCTTTCTTT.

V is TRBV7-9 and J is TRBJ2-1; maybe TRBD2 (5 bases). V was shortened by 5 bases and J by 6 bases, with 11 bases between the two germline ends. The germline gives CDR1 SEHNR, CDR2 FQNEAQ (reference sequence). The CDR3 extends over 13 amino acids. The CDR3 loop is CASSPPEGNEQFF. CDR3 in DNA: TGTGCCAGCAGCCCCCCTGAGGGCAATGAGCAGTTCTTC.

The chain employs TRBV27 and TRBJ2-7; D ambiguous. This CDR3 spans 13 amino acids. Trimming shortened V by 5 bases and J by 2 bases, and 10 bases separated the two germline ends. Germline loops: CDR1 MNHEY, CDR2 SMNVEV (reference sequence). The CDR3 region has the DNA TGTGCCAGCAGTAGTCGAGGTCCCTACGAGCAGTACTTC. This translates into CASSSRGPYEQYF.

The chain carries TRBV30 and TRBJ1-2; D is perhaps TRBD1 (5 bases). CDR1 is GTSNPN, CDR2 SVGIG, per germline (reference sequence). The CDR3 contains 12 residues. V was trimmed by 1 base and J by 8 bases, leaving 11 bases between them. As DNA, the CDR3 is TGTGCCTGGAGTGATGGGGCAAGCGGCTACACCTTC. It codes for CAWSDGASGYTF. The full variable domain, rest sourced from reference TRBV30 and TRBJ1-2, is SQTIHQWPATLVQPVGSPLSLECTVEGTSNPNLYWYRQAAGRGLQLLFYSVGIGQISSEVPQNLSASRPQDRQFILSSKKLLLSDSGFYLCAWSDGASGYTFGSGTRLTVV.

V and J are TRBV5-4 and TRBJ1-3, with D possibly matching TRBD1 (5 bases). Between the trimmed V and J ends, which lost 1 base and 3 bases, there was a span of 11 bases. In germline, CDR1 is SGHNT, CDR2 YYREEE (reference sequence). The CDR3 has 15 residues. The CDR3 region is CASSLPGTGGNTIYF. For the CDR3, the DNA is TGTGCCAGCAGCTTGCCAGGGACTGGTGGAAACACCATATATTTT.

The CDR3 bases are TGTGCCAGCAGTTCCCAGACTAGCGGAACTAGCACAGATACGCAGTATTTT. It encodes CASSSQTSGTSTDTQYF. The chain combines TRBV28 with TRBJ2-3; 9 bases align to TRBD2. This CDR3 region has 17 residues. Germline CDR1 is MDHEN and CDR2 is SYDVKM. V shed 4 bases and J 0 bases; nucleotides not matched to a gene: 8.

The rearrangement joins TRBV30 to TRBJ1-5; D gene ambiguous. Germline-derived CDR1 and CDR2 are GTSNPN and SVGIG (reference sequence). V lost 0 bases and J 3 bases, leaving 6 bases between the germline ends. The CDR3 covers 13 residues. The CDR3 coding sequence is TGTGCCTGGAGTGTAGAGGACAATCAGCCCCAGCATTTT. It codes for CAWSVEDNQPQHF.

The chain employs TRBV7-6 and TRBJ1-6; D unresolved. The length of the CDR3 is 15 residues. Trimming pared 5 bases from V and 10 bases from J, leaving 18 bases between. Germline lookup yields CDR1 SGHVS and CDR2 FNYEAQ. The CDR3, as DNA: TGTGCCAGCAGCCGGTCCGGAGGGCTTGGATCACCCCTCCACTTT. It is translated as CASSRSGGLGSPLHF.

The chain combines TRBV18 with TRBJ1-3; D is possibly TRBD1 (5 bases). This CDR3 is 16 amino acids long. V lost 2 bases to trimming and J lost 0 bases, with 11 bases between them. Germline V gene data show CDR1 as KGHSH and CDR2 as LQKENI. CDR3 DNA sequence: TGTGCCAGCTCACCAAGGCAGGGCAGCTCTGGAAACACCATATATTTT. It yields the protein CASSPRQGSSGNTIYF.

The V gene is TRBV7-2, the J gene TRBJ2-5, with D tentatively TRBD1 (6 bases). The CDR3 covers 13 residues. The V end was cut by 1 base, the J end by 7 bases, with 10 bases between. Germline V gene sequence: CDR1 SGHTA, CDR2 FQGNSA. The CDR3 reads CASSLEGVVTQYF. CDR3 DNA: TGTGCCAGCAGCTTAGAGGGGGTGGTGACCCAGTACTTC.

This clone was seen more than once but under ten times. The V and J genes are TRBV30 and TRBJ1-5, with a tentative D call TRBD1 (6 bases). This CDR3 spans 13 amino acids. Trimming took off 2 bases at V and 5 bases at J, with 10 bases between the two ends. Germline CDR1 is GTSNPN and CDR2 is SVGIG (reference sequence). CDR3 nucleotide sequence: TGTGCCTGGAGTAGCAGGGGTCATCAGCCCCAGCATTTT. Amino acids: CAWSSRGHQPQHF.